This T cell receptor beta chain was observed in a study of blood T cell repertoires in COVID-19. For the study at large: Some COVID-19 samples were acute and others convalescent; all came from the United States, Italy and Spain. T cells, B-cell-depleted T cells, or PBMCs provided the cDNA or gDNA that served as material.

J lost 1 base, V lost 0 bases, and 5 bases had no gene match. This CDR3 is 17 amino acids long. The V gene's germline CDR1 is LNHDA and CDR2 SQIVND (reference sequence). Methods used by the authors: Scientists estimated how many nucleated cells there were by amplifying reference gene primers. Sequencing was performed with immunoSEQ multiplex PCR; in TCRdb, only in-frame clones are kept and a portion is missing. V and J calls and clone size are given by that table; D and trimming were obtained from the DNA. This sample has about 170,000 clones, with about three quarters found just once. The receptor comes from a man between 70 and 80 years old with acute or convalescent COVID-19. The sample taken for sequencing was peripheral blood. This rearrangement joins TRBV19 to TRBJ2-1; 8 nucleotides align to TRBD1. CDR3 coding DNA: TGTGCCAGTAGTATAGAGCAGGGGGCAGCGTCCTACAATGAGCAGTTCTTC. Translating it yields CASSIEQGAASYNEQFF. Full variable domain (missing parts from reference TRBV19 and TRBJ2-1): DGGITQSPKYLFRKEGQNVTLSCEQNLNHDAMYWYRQDPGQGLRLIYYSQIVNDFQKGDIAEGYSVSREKKESFPLTVTSAQKNPTAFYLCASSIEQGAASYNEQFFGPGTRLTVL.